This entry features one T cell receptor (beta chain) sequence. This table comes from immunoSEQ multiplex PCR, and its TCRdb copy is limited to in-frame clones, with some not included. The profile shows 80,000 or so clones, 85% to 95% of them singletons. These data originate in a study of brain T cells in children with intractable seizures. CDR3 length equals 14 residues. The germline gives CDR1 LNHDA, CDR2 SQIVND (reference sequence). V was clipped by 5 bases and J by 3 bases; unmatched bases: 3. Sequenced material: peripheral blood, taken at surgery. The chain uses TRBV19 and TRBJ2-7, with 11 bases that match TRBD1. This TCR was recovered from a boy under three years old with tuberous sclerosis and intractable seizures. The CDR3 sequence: CASSLGQGVYEQYF. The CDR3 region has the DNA TGTGCCAGTAGTCTGGGACAGGGGGTCTACGAGCAGTACTTC. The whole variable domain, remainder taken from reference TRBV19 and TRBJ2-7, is DGGITQSPKYLFRKEGQNVTLSCEQNLNHDAMYWYRQDPGQGLRLIYYSQIVNDFQKGDIAEGYSVSREKKESFPLTVTSAQKNPTAFYLCASSLGQGVYEQYFGPGTRLTVT.